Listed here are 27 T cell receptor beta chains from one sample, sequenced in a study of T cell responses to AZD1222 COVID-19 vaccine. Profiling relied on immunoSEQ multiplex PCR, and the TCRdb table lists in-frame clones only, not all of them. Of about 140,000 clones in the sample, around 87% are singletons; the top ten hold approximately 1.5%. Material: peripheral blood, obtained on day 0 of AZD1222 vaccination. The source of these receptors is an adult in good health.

The CDR3 DNA reads TGTGCCAGCAGTCCCGGAGGGAGCGGGGTGGTCGAGCAGTACTTC. The encoded protein is CASSPGGSGVVEQYF. The rearrangement links TRBV7-2 to TRBJ2-7; the match to TRBD2 covers 7 bases. Trimming took 6 bases from V and 6 from J; bases not matched to a gene: 14. Germline V gene lookup returns CDR1 SGHTA and CDR2 FQGNSA. This CDR3 is built from 15 residues.

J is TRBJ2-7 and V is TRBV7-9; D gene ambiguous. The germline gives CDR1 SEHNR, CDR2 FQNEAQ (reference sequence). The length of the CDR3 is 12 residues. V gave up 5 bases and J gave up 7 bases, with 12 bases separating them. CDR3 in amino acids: CASSTPGGEQYF. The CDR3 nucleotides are TGTGCCAGCAGCACCCCTGGCGGTGAGCAGTACTTC.

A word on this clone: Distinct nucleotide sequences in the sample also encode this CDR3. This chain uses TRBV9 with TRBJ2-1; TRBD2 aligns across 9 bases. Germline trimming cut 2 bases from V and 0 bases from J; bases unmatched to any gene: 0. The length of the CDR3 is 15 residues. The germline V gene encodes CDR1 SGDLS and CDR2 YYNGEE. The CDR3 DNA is TGTGCCAGCAGCGTTAGCGGGAGCTCCTACAATGAGCAGTTCTTC. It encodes CASSVSGSSYNEQFF.

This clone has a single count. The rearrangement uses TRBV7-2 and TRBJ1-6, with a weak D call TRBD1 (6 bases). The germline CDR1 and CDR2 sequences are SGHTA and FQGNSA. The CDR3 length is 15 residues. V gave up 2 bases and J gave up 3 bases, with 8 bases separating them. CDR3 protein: CASSLLTGYNSPLHF. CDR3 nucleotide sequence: TGTGCCAGCAGCTTATTGACAGGCTATAATTCACCCCTCCACTTT.

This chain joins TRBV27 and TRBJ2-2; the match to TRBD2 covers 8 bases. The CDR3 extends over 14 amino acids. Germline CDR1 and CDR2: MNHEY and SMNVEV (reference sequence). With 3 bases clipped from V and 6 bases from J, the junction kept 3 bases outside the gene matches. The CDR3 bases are TGTGCCAGCAGTTTGAAAGCGGGGGCCGGGGAGCTGTTTTTT. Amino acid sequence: CASSLKAGAGELFF.

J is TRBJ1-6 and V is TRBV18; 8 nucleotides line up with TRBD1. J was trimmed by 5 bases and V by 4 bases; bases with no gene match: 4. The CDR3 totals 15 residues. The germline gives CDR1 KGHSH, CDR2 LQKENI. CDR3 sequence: CASSHSTGDNSPLHF. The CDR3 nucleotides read TGTGCCAGCTCACATTCGACAGGGGATAATTCACCCCTCCACTTT.

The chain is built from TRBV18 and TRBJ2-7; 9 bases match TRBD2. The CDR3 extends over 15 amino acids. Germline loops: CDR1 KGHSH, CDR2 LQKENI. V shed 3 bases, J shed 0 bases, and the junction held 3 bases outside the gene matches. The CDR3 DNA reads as TGTGCCAGCTCACCCCCTAGCGGGATCTCCTACGAGCAGTACTTC. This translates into CASSPPSGISYEQYF.

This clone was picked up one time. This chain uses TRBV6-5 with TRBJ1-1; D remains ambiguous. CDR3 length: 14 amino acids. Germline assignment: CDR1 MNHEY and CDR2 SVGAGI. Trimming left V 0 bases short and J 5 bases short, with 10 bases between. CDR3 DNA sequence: TGTGCCAGCAGTTACTCCCGGTTGATTACTGAAGCTTTCTTT. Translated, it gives CASSYSRLITEAFF.

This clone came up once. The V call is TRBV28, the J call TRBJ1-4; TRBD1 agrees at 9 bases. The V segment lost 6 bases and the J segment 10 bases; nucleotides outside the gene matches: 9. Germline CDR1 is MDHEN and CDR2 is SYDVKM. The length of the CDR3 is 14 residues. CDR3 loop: CASRRPGQGIKLFF. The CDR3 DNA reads TGTGCCAGCAGAAGACCGGGACAGGGTATAAAACTGTTTTTT.

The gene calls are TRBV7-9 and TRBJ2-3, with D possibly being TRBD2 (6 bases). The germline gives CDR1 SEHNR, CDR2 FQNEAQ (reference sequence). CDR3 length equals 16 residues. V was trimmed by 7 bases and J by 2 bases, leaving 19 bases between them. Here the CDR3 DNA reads TGTGCCAGCACGTGGGCCGGGGGAACAGACACAGATACGCAGTATTTT. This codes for CASTWAGGTDTDTQYF.

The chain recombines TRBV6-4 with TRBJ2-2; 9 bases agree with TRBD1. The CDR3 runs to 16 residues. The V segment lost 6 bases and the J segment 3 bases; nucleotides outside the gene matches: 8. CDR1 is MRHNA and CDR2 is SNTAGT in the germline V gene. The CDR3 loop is CASRDTDRGDTGELFF. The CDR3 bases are TGTGCCAGCAGAGACACTGACAGGGGGGACACCGGGGAGCTGTTTTTT.

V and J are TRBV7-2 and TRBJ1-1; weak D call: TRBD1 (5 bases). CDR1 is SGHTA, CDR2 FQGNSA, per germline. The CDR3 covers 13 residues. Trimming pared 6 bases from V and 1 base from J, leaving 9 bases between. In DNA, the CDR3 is TGTGCCAGCAGGGGGCTGAGGAACACTGAAGCTTTCTTT. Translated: CASRGLRNTEAFF.

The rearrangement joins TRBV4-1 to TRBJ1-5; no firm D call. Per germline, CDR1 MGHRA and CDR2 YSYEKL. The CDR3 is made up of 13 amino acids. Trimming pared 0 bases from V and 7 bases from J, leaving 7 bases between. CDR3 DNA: TGCGCCAGCAGCCAAGATAAAACGCAGCCCCAGCATTTT. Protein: CASSQDKTQPQHF.

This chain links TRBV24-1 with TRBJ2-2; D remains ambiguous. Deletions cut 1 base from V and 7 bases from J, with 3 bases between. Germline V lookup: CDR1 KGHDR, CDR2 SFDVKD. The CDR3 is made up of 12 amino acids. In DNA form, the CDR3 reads TGTGCCACCAGTGATTTTCTCGGGGAGCTGTTTTTT. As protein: CATSDFLGELFF.

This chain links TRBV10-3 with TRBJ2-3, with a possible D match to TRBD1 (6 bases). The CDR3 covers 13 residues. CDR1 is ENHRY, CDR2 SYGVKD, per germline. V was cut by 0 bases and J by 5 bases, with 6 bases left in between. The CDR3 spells CAISESTGDTQYF. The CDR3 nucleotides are TGTGCCATCAGTGAGTCGACAGGAGATACGCAGTATTTT.

This chain's CDR3 is CASSPPAYGYTF. The CDR3 DNA reads TGTGCCAGCAGCCCCCCCGCATATGGCTACACCTTC. The chain carries TRBV9 and TRBJ1-2; D is undetermined. V was cut by 4 bases and J by 5 bases, with 9 bases left in between. The CDR3 covers 12 residues. Germline V CDR1 and CDR2: SGDLS, YYNGEE.

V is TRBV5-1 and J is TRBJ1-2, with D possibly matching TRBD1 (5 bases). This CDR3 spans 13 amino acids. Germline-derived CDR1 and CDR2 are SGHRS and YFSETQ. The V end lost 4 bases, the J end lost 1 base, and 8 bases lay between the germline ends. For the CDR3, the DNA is TGCGCCAGCAGCATCGACAGTAACTATGGCTACACCTTC. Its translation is CASSIDSNYGYTF.

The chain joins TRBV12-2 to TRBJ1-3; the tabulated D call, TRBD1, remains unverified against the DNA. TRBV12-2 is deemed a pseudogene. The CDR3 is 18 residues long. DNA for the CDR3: TGTGCAAGTCGCTTGTCAGGGGAGAGGGTAGACTCTGGAAACACCATATATTTT. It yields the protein CASRLSGERVDSGNTIYF.

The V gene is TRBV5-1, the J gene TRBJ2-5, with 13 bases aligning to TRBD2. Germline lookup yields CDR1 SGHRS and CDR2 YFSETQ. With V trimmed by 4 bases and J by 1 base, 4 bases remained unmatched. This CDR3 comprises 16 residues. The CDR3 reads CASSPTSGGVQETQYF. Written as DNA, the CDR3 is TGCGCCAGCAGCCCCACTAGCGGGGGGGTCCAAGAGACCCAGTACTTC.

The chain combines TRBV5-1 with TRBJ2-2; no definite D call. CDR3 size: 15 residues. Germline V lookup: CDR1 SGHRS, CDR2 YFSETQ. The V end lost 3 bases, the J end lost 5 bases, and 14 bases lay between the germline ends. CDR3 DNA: TGCGCCAGCAGCTCGCGCCGTAGTTTAACCGGGGAGCTGTTTTTT. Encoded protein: CASSSRRSLTGELFF.

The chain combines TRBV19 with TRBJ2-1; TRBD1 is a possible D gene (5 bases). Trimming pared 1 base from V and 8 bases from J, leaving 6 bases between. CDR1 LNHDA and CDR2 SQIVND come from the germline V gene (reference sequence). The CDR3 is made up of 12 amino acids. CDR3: CASSIGGYEQFF. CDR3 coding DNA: TGTGCCAGTAGTATAGGGGGCTATGAGCAGTTCTTC.

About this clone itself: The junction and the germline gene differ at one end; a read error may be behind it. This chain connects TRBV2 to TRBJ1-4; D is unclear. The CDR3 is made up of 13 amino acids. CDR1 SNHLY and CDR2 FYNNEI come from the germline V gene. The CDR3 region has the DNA TGCGCCTGGCAGAGGGAAAATAATGAAAAACTGTTTTTT. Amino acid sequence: CAWQRENNEKLFF.

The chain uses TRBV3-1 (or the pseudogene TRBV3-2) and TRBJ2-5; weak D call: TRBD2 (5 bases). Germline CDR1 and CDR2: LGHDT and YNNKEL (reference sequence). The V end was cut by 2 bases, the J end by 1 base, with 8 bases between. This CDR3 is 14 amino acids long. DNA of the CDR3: TGTGCCAGCAGCCAAAATCGGGGCCAAGAGACCCAGTACTTC. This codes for CASSQNRGQETQYF.

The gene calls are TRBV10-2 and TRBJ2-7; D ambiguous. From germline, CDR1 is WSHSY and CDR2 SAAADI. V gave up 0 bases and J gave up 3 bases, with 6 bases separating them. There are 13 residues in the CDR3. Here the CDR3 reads CASSESTNYEQYF. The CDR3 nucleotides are TGCGCCAGCAGTGAGTCCACCAACTACGAGCAGTACTTC.

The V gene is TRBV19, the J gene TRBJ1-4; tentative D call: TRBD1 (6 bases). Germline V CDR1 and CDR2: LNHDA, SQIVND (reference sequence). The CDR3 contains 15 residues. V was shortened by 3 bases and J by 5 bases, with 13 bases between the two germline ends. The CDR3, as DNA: TGTGCCAGTAGTATGGACAGCAAGGGGAATGAAAAACTGTTTTTT. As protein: CASSMDSKGNEKLFF.

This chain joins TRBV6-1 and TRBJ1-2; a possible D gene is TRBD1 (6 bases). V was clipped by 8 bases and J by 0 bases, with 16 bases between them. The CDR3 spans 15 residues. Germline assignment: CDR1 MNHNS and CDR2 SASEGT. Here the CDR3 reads CASLPGGQSNYGYTF. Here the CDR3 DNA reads TGTGCCAGCCTTCCGGGGGGGCAGTCTAACTATGGCTACACCTTC.

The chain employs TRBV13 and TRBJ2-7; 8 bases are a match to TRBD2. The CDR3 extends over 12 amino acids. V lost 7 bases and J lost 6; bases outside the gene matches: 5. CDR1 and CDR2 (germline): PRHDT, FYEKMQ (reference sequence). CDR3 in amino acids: CASTWAGGEQYF. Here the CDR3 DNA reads TGTGCCAGCACCTGGGCGGGGGGCGAGCAGTACTTC.